This TCR beta chain was recorded in a study of blood T cells in healthy people across ages. Primed by a sample-barcoded 5' primer and a J-beta primer mix, a second PCR proceeded for roughly 7 to 11 cycles. Via MiXCR, TCRdb re-called the 5' RACE reads, giving one row per CDR3 protein. The repertoire includes approximately 800,000 distinct CDR3 sequences, about 62% of them detected once, and approximately 23% sits in the top ten. Findings and limits, study-wide: Older age went with lower TCR beta diversity per million T cells, in a roughly linear way.

This clonotype was seen more than once but under ten times. The antigen is not known. The source of this sequence is a man aged 25-40 years in good health. Specimen: blood.

The CDR3 DNA is TGTGCCAGCGGGACTAGCGGGTTCCTTCCCTACGAGCAGTACTTC. This sequence encodes CASGTSGFLPYEQYF. V usage is TRBV6-1 and J usage is TRBJ2-7, with 12 bases that match TRBD2. The junction had 7 bases not matched to a gene; V was cut back by 8 bases and J by 2 bases. Germline loops: CDR1 MNHNS, CDR2 SASEGT. The CDR3 sequence is 15 residues long.